The clone carrying this T cell receptor (beta chain) was detected a few times. Its antigen remains unknown. Of the isolated RNA, all was reverse transcribed, and so the sequenced material was expressed TCRB transcripts. Profiled with immunoSEQ multiplex PCR; TCRdb holds only in-frame clones, not every one. The table lists over 150,000 clones, approximately 8.1% of them singletons. This sample was included in a study of beta chain features in type 1 diabetes. Study outcomes and limitations: Among patients with Type 1 diabetes, TCRB CDR3s were moderately but significantly shorter in every one of the four CD4+ subsets. Fewer junction insertions and more nucleotide deletions appeared in type 1 diabetes patients.

The CDR3 consists of 13 residues. Trimming cost V 6 bases and J 6 bases, with 14 bases left between them. Looked up from germline, CDR1 is MNHEY and CDR2 is SVGAGI. V usage is TRBV6-5 and J usage is TRBJ1-2, with D maybe TRBD1 (6 bases). The TCR originated in a man aged 18 to 30 with type 1 diabetes. Specimen: central memory CD4+ T cells from blood. CDR3 sequence: CASRSQTGHGYTF. The CDR3 DNA follows: TGTGCCAGCAGATCTCAGACAGGTCATGGCTACACCTTC.